These 22 T cell receptor beta chains originate from one sample sequenced in a study of T cell changes during pregnancy in multiple sclerosis. Sequenced by immunoSEQ multiplex PCR; TCRdb stores in-frame clones only, minus some. The table has under 30,000 clones, about 86% seen once; the top ten hold 0.9% to 1.2%. Sequences were derived from CD4+ T cells from peripheral blood mononuclear cells, sampled in the first trimester of pregnancy. The receptors here all came from a female donor in good health, enrolled as a control in a pregnancy study.

This chain uses TRBV28 with TRBJ2-7; no clear D gene. The CDR3 covers 11 residues. Germline assignment: CDR1 MDHEN and CDR2 SYDVKM. Trimming took 5 bases from V and 5 from J, leaving 7 bases between them. In DNA, the CDR3 is TGTGCCAGCAGTCACGAGAACGAGCAGTACTTC. Translating it yields CASSHENEQYF.

The chain links TRBV5-5 to TRBJ1-2, with 7 bases that match TRBD1. CDR3 length: 13 residues. Germline V gives CDR1 SGHKS, CDR2 YYEKEE (reference sequence). V shed 3 bases and J 8 bases; nucleotides not matched to a gene: 7. The CDR3 sequence: CASSSPTGLGYTF. The CDR3 DNA reads as TGTGCCAGCAGCTCTCCGACAGGGTTGGGCTACACCTTC.

The CDR3 region is CASSAGANVLTF. CDR3 coding DNA: TGTGCCAGTAGTGCGGGGGCCAACGTCCTGACTTTC. The chain has TRBV19 and TRBJ2-6; D remains ambiguous. Germline-derived CDR1 and CDR2 are LNHDA and SQIVND (reference sequence). Trimming left V 5 bases short and J 4 bases short, with 3 bases between. CDR3 length: 12 amino acids.

This clone was detected a few times. This chain links TRBV19 with TRBJ1-4, with D unclear. The CDR3 spans 15 residues. V dropped 8 bases and J dropped 3 bases, with 16 bases sitting between them. Germline CDR1 LNHDA, CDR2 SQIVND (reference sequence). The CDR3 coding sequence is TGTGCCAGTCGCCGGGAAGGGCTCTCTAATGAAAAACTGTTTTTT. Protein sequence: CASRREGLSNEKLFF. The entire variable domain, with the rest obtained from reference TRBV19 and TRBJ1-4, is as follows: DGGITQSPKYLFRKEGQNVTLSCEQNLNHDAMYWYRQDPGQGLRLIYYSQIVNDFQKGDIAEGYSVSREKKESFPLTVTSAQKNPTAFYLCASRREGLSNEKLFFGSGTQLSVL.

The rearrangement links TRBV5-6 to TRBJ2-1; 10 bases line up with TRBD2. Germline-derived CDR1 and CDR2 are SGHDT and YYEEEE. V shed 4 bases and J 7 bases; nucleotides not matched to a gene: 14. This CDR3 comprises 17 residues. The CDR3 loop is CASSRGGGLAGVNEQFF. The CDR3 bases are TGTGCCAGCAGCCGGGGGGGCGGGCTAGCGGGAGTTAATGAGCAGTTCTTC.

This clone was recorded once. The chain uses TRBV9 and TRBJ1-1, with 8 bases that match TRBD1. V was pared by 2 bases and J by 4 bases, with 4 bases of the junction left unmatched. In germline, CDR1 is SGDLS, CDR2 YYNGEE. CDR3 length: 14 amino acids. This CDR3 reads CASSVQGAGTEAFF. The DNA for the CDR3 is TGTGCCAGCAGCGTGCAGGGGGCAGGCACTGAAGCTTTCTTT.

The sample holds one count of this clone. The chain recombines TRBV5-1 with TRBJ1-3; a weak D match, TRBD1 (6 bases). CDR1 and CDR2 (germline): SGHRS, YFSETQ. The V and J ends lost 5 bases and 2 bases respectively, with 11 bases between them. The CDR3 runs to 14 residues. CDR3 region: CASREPGAGNTIYF. For the CDR3, the DNA is TGCGCCAGCAGGGAACCAGGGGCTGGAAACACCATATATTTT. The entire variable domain, with the rest obtained from reference TRBV5-1 and TRBJ1-3, is as follows: KAGVTQTPRYLIKTRGQQVTLSCSPISGHRSVSWYQQTPGQGLQFLFEYFSETQRNKGNFPGRFSGRQFSNSRSEMNVSTLELGDSALYLCASREPGAGNTIYFGEGSWLTVV.

V is TRBV9 and J is TRBJ2-5, with 8 bases fitting TRBD2. Germline CDR1 reads SGDLS; CDR2 reads YYNGEE. This CDR3 region has 16 residues. V dropped 2 bases and J dropped 9; count of bases not matched to a gene: 15. CDR3 region: CASSVSGSGARGAQYF. The CDR3, as DNA: TGTGCCAGCAGCGTGAGCGGTAGCGGGGCCCGAGGGGCCCAGTACTTC.

Here the CDR3 reads CASSPTAGTGTSDGYTF. The CDR3 DNA reads as TGTGCCAGCTCACCAACCGCCGGGACAGGGACCTCTGATGGCTACACCTTC. This chain joins TRBV18 and TRBJ1-2, with 9 bases identical to TRBD1. CDR1 is KGHSH, CDR2 LQKENI, per germline. Germline trimming cut 2 bases from V and 6 bases from J; bases unmatched to any gene: 13. The CDR3 loop spans 17 amino acids.

The V gene is TRBV9, the J gene TRBJ2-7, with 12 bases matching TRBD2. The CDR3 spans 16 residues. V dropped 4 bases and J dropped 5; count of bases not matched to a gene: 10. Germline V gene sequence: CDR1 SGDLS, CDR2 YYNGEE. CDR3 loop: CASSSRLAGEVNEQYF. CDR3 nucleotides: TGTGCCAGCAGCTCCCGACTAGCGGGAGAGGTAAACGAGCAGTACTTC.

The rearrangement links TRBV30 to TRBJ1-1, with D possibly being TRBD1 (6 bases). The germline V and J ends were trimmed by 0 bases and 1 base, with 9 bases remaining between them. Looked up from germline, CDR1 is GTSNPN and CDR2 is SVGIG (reference sequence). The CDR3 has 14 amino acids. The CDR3 DNA follows: TGTGCCTGGAGTGTCGAGACAGGGAACACTGAAGCTTTCTTT. Residues: CAWSVETGNTEAFF.

This clone was counted once. This chain connects TRBV28 to TRBJ1-3; tentatively, D is TRBD1 (6 bases). Germline V gene data show CDR1 as MDHEN and CDR2 as SYDVKM. This CDR3 spans 16 amino acids. Trimming removed 5 bases from V and 4 bases from J, with 18 bases in between. Written as DNA, the CDR3 is TGTGCCAGCAGTCCGGCCGGGGGGCTATCGGGAAACACCATATATTTT. Amino acids: CASSPAGGLSGNTIYF.

The chain links TRBV18 to TRBJ2-7; tentatively, D is TRBD2 (5 bases). Germline loops: CDR1 KGHSH, CDR2 LQKENI. The CDR3 loop spans 16 amino acids. Trimming pared 4 bases from V and 4 bases from J, leaving 20 bases between. The CDR3 sequence is CASSLFPVGAEYEQYF. CDR3 bases: TGTGCCAGCTCACTTTTTCCGGTGGGAGCGGAATACGAGCAGTACTTC.

V usage is TRBV5-4 and J usage is TRBJ2-1, with D unclear. The V and J ends lost 1 base and 6 bases respectively, with 8 bases between them. This CDR3 region has 13 residues. Germline-derived CDR1 and CDR2 are SGHNT and YYREEE (reference sequence). The CDR3 DNA follows: TGTGCCAGCAGCTTGTCTCCCCGCAATGAGCAGTTCTTC. Amino acid sequence: CASSLSPRNEQFF.

The chain has TRBV19 and TRBJ1-2; D ambiguous. CDR3 size: 14 residues. The germline V gene has CDR1 LNHDA and CDR2 SQIVND (reference sequence). V lost 7 bases and J 7 bases, leaving 19 bases between the germline ends. DNA for the CDR3: TGTGCCAGTACCCCCCGCGGCGCGAGAGGTGGCTACACCTTC. This sequence encodes CASTPRGARGGYTF.

The V and J genes are TRBV5-1 and TRBJ2-2; possibly TRBD2 for D (6 bases). The length of the CDR3 is 15 residues. Germline loops: CDR1 SGHRS, CDR2 YFSETQ. Trimming pared 0 bases from V and 1 base from J, leaving 7 bases between. The CDR3 DNA reads as TGCGCCAGCAGCTTGGCCGGGGGGAACACCGGGGAGCTGTTTTTT. It codes for CASSLAGGNTGELFF.

This clone is labeled medium-sized. This sequence joins TRBV2 and TRBJ2-3; D unclear. Trimming took off 8 bases at V and 2 bases at J, with 11 bases between the two ends. The CDR3 spans 13 residues. Germline-derived CDR1 and CDR2 are SNHLY and FYNNEI. CDR3 bases: TGTGCCAGCTCAGAGGCTCACACAGATACGCAGTATTTT. Amino acid sequence: CASSEAHTDTQYF. Using reference TRBV2 and TRBJ2-3 for the parts outside the CDR3, the full variable domain is EPEVTQTPSHQVTQMGQEVILRCVPISNHLYFYWYRQILGQKVEFLVSFYNNEISEKSEIFDDQFSVERPDGSNFTLKIRSTKLEDSAMYFCASSEAHTDTQYFGPGTRLTVL.

The chain uses TRBV4-2 and TRBJ1-2; no definite D call. Germline V gene data show CDR1 as LGHNA and CDR2 as YNFKEQ. The CDR3 is made up of 16 amino acids. The V end lost 1 base, the J end lost 6 bases, and 18 bases lay between the germline ends. The CDR3 DNA follows: TGTGCCAGCAGCCAAGGCCACATTAGCGGGCGGAATGGCTACACCTTC. Translation: CASSQGHISGRNGYTF.

The chain couples TRBV28 to TRBJ2-3; tentatively, D is TRBD2 (6 bases). Germline assignment: CDR1 MDHEN and CDR2 SYDVKM. V lost 2 bases and J lost 4, with 13 bases in between. This CDR3 contains 15 residues. CDR3 in DNA: TGTGCCAGCAGTTTAATCGGGACGGGAGCAGATACGCAGTATTTT. It translates to CASSLIGTGADTQYF.

This clone appeared a single time. The rearrangement uses TRBV6-1 and TRBJ1-1; D possibly corresponds to TRBD1 (5 bases). Per germline, CDR1 MNHNS and CDR2 SASEGT. This CDR3 region has 14 residues. Between the trimmed V and J ends, which lost 10 bases and 2 bases, there was a span of 17 bases. CDR3 sequence: CATTAGTANTEAFF. The CDR3 region has the DNA TGTGCCACCACCGCGGGGACGGCAAACACTGAAGCTTTCTTT.

The chain has TRBV6-6 and TRBJ1-3; no firm D call. The germline V gene encodes CDR1 MNHNY and CDR2 SVGAGI (reference sequence). The CDR3 extends over 14 amino acids. Trimming pared 6 bases from V and 0 bases from J, leaving 9 bases between. CDR3 nucleotide sequence: TGTGCCAGCAGCAGTTACCTCTCTGGAAACACCATATATTTT. It translates to CASSSYLSGNTIYF.

This sequence joins TRBV18 and TRBJ1-1; TRBD1 aligns across 7 bases. The CDR3 is 14 amino acids. V gave up 7 bases and J gave up 5 bases; unmatched junction bases: 10. Germline lookup yields CDR1 KGHSH and CDR2 LQKENI. The CDR3 region has the DNA TGTGCCAGCTTCCAACAGACAGGGCGGACTGAAGCTTTCTTT. This codes for CASFQQTGRTEAFF.